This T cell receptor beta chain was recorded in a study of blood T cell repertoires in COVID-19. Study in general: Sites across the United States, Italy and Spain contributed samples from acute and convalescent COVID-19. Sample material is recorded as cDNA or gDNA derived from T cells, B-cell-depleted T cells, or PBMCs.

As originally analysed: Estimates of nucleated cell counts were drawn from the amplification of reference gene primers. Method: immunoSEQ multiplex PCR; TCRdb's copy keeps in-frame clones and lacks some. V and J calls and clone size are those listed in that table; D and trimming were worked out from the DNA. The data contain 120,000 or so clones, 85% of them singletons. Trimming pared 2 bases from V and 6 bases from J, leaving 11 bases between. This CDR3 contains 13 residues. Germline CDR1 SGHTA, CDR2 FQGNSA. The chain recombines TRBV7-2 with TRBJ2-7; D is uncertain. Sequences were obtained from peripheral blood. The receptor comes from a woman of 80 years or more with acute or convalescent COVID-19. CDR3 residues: CASSLLVSSEQYV. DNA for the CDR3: TGTGCCAGCAGCTTACTAGTATCGTCCGAGCAGTACGTC.